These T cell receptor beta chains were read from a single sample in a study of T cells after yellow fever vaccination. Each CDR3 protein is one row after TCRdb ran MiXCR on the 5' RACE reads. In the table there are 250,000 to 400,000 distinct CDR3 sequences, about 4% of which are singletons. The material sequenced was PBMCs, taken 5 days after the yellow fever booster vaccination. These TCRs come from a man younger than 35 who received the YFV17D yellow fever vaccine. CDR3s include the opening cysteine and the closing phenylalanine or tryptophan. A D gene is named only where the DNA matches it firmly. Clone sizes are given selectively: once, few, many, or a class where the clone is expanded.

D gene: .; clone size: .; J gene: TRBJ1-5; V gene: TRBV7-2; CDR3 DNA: TGTGCCAGCAGCTTTGGGGAAAGTCAGCCCCAGCATTTT; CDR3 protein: CASSFGESQPQHF
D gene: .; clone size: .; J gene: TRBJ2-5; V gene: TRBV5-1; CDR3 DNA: TGCGCCAGCTGGGCGGGGGCTAACCAAGAGACCCAGTACTTC; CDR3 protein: CASWAGANQETQYF
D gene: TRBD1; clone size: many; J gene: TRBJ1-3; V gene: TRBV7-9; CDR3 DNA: TGTGCCAGCAGCTTGGGACAGTCTGGAAACACCATATATTTT; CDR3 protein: CASSLGQSGNTIYF
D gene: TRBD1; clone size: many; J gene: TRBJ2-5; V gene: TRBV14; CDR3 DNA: TGTGCCAGCAGCCAAGTCTGGACAGGGGTAAAAGAGACCCAGTACTTC; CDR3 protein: CASSQVWTGVKETQYF
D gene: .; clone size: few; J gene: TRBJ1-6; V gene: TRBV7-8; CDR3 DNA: TGTGCCAGCAGCTTAGAGGGCGGCTCACCCCTCCACTTT; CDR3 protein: CASSLEGGSPLHF
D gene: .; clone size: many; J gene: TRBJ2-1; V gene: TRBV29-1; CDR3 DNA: TGCAGCGTTGAGGTTCTCTATGAGCAGTTCTTC; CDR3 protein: CSVEVLYEQFF
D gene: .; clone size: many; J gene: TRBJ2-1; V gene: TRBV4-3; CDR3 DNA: TGCGCCAGCAGCCAAGAGGGCTATGGGGCCAGCAAGCAGTTCTTC; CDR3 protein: CASSQEGYGASKQFF
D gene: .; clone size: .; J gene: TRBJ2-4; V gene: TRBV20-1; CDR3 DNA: TGCAGTGCTAGCGCCTCCGGAGAGGGGAAAAACATTCAGTACTTC; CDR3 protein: CSASASGEGKNIQYF
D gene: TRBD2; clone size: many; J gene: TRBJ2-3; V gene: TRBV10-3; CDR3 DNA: TGTGCCATCAGGCTAGCGGCGGGGGATACGCAGTATTTT; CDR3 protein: CAIRLAAGDTQYF
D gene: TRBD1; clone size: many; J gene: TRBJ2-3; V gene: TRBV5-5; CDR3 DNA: TGTGCCAAATGGACAGGGATCACAGATACGCAGTATTTT; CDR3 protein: CAKWTGITDTQYF
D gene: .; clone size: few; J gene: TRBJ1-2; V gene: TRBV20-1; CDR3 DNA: TGCAGTGCTTCTCTGGGGGGCTGGAGCTATGGCTACACCTTC; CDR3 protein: CSASLGGWSYGYTF
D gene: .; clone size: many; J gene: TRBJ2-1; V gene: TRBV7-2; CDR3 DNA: TGTGCCAGCAGCCCCGACTATGAGCAGTTCTTC; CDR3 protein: CASSPDYEQFF
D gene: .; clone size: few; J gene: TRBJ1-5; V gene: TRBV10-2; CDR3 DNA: TGCGCCAGCAACCCGACCCCCTCCTATAGCAATCAGCCCCAGCATTTT; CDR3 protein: CASNPTPSYSNQPQHF
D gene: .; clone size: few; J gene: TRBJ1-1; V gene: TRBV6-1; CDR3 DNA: TGTGCCAGCAGTGCCCCCGTTAAGAACACTGAAGCTTTCTTT; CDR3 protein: CASSAPVKNTEAFF
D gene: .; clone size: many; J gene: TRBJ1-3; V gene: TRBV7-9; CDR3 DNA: TGTGCCAGCAGCTTCGACCTCTCTGGAAACACCATATATTTT; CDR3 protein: CASSFDLSGNTIYF
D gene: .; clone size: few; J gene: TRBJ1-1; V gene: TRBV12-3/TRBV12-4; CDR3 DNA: TGTGCCAGCAGCTTTGGGCAGACGAACACTGAAGCTTTCTTT; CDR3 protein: CASSFGQTNTEAFF
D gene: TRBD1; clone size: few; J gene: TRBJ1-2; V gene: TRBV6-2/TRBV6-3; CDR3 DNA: TGTGCCAGCACCGGTCGTACAGGGGATAGTGGCTACACCTTC; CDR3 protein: CASTGRTGDSGYTF
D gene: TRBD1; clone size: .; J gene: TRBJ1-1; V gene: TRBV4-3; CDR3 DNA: TGCGCCAGCAGCCAAGATAGGGGGACAGGGGGGGCTTTCTTT; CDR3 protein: CASSQDRGTGGAFF
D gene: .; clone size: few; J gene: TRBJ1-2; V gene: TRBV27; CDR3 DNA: TGTGCCAGCCTGGCTATCGGGTATGGCTACACCTTC; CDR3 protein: CASLAIGYGYTF
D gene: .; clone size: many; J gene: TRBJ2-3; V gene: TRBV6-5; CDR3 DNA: TGTGCCAGCAGTTGGGGGGATACGCAGTATTTT; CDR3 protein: CASSWGDTQYF
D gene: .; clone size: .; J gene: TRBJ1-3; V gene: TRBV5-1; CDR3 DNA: TGCGCCAGCACCTTCGCCCGGCTAGGAGACTCTGGAAACACCATATATTTT; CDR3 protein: CASTFARLGDSGNTIYF
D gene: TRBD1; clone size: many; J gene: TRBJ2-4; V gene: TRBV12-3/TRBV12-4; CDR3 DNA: TGTGCCAGCAGTTTACCGACAGGGGCGGATATAGCCAAAAACATTCAGTACTTC; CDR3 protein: CASSLPTGADIAKNIQYF
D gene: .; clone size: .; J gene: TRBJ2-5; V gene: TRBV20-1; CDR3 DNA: TGCAGTGCTAGAGGACAGGATTTGTCCCAGTACTTC; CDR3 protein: CSARGQDLSQYF
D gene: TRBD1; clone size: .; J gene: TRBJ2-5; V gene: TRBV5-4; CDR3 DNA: TGTGCCAGCAGCACGACAGGGGGGGAAGAGACCCAGTACTTC; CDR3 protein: CASSTTGGEETQYF
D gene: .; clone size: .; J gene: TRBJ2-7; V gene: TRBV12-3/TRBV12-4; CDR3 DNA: TGTGCCAGCAGTCTGCTCCCCTACGAGCAGTACTTC; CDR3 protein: CASSLLPYEQYF
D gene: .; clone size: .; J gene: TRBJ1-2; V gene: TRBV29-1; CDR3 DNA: TGCAGCGTTGAAACCCCGGGTAGGGGCTATGGCTACACCTTC; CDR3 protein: CSVETPGRGYGYTF
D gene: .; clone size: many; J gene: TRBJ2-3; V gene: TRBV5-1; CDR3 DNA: TGCGCCAGCTCACTAATGGATACGCAGTATTTT; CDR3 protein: CASSLMDTQYF
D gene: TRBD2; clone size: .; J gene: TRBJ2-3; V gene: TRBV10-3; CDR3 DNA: TGTGCCATCAGCGAGACGGTAGCGGGGGGTATCGATACGCAGTATTTT; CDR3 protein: CAISETVAGGIDTQYF
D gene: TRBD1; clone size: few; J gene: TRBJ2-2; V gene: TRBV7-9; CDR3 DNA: TGTGCCAGCAGCTCGAGACAGGGGTCCGGGGAGCTGTTTTTT; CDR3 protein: CASSSRQGSGELFF
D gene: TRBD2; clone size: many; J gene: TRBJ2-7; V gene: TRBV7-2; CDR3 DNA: TGTGCCAGCAGCGGGGGACTAGCGGGGATGGGCGAGCAGTACTTC; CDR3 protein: CASSGGLAGMGEQYF
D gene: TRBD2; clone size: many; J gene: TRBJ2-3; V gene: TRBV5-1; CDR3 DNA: TGCGCCAGCTCATTCCGGGGGACTAGCGGGTCGAGAACAGATACGCAGTATTTT; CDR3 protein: CASSFRGTSGSRTDTQYF
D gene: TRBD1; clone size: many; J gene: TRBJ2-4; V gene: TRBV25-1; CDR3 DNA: TGTGCCAGCAGTGAGGGTGGGACAGGGAAAAACATTCAGTACTTC; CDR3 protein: CASSEGGTGKNIQYF
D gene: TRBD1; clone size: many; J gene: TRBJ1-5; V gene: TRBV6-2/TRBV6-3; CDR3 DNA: TGTGCCAGCACCCTTCAGGGGGCCTTCAATCAGCCCCAGCATTTT; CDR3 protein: CASTLQGAFNQPQHF
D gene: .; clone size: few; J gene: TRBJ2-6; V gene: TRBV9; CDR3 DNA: TGTGCCAGCAGCGTGTACTCTGGGGCCAACGTCCTGACTTTC; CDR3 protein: CASSVYSGANVLTF
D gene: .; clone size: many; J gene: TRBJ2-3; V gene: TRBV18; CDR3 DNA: TGTGCCAGCTCTCTCCCCGTGGCGGCTAGCACAGATACGCAGTATTTT; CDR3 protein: CASSLPVAASTDTQYF
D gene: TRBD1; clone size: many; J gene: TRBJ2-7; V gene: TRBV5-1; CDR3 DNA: TGCGCCAGCAGCTTGTTGGGACAGGGCTACGAGCAGTACTTC; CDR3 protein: CASSLLGQGYEQYF
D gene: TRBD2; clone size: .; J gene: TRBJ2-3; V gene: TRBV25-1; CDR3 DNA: TGTGCCAGCAGTGCGGGGACTAGCGCGACAGATACGCAGTATTTT; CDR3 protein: CASSAGTSATDTQYF
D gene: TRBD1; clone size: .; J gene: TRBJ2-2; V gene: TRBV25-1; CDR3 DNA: TGTGCCAGCAGTCCAGGGGGCCCAGGCGGGGAGCTGTTTTTT; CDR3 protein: CASSPGGPGGELFF
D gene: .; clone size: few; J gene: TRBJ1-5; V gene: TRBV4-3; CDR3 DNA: TGCGCCAGCAGCCAAGAAGTCTCTGTGAATCAGCCCCAGCATTTT; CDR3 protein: CASSQEVSVNQPQHF
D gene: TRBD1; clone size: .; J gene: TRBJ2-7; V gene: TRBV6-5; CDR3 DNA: TGTGCCAGCAGCTTCGACGGACCTGGGCAGGGGGCTTACGAGCAGTACTTC; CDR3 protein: CASSFDGPGQGAYEQYF